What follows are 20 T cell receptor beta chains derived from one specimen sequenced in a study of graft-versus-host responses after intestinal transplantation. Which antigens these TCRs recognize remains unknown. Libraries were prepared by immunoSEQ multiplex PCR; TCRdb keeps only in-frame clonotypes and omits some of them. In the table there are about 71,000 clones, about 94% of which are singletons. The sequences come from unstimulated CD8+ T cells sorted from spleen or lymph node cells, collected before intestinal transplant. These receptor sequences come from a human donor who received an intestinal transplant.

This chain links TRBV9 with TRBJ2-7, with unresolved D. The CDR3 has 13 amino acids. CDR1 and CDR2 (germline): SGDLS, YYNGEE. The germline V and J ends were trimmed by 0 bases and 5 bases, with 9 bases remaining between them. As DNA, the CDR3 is TGTGCCAGCAGCGTAGGTCTTGTGGACGAGCAGTACTTC. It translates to CASSVGLVDEQYF.

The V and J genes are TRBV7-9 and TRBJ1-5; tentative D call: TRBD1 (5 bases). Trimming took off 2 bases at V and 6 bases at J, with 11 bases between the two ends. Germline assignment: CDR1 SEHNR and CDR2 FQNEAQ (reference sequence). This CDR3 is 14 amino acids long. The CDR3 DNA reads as TGTGCCAGCAGCTTACAAGGGGCGCGTCAGCCCCAGCATTTT. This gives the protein CASSLQGARQPQHF. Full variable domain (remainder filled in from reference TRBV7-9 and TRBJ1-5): DTGVSQNPRHKITKRGQNVTFRCDPISEHNRLYWYRQTLGQGPEFLTYFQNEAQLEKSRLLSDRFSAERPKGSFSTLEIQRTEQGDSAMYLCASSLQGARQPQHFGDGTRLSIL.

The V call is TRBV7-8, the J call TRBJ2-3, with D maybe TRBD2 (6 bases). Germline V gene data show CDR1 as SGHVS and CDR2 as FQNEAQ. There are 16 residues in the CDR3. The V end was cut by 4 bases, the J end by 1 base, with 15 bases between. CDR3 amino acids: CASSSGGGGGTDTQYF. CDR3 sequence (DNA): TGTGCCAGCAGCTCCGGTGGCGGAGGGGGCACAGATACGCAGTATTTT.

As DNA, the CDR3 is TGTGCCAGCAGTCCCTACTGGAGGGAACCCTCCTACGAGCAGTACTTC. Protein sequence: CASSPYWREPSYEQYF. The chain employs TRBV27 and TRBJ2-7; the D gene is possibly TRBD2 (6 bases). The CDR3 is 16 amino acids. Germline values: CDR1 MNHEY, CDR2 SMNVEV (reference sequence). The ends were cut back, 5 bases at V and 0 bases at J, with 17 bases in the middle.

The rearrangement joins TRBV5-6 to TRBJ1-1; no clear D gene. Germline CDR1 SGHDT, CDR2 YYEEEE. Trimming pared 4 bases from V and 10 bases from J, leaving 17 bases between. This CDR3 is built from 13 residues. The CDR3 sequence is CASSPTPDGRAFF. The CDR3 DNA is TGTGCCAGCAGCCCGACCCCCGACGGACGAGCTTTCTTT.

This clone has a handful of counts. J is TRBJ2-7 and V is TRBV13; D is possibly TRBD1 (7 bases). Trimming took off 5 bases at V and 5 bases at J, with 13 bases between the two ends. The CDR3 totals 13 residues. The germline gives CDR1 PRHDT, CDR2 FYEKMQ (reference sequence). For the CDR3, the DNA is TGTGCCAGCAGCCGCAGGGGGGACAACGAGCAGTACTTC. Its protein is CASSRRGDNEQYF.

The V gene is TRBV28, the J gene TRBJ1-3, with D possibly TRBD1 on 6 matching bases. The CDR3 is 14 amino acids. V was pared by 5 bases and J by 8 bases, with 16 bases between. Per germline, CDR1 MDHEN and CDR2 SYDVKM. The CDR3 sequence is CASSPLGAGHTIYF. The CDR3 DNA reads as TGTGCCAGCAGTCCATTGGGGGCCGGGCACACCATATATTTT. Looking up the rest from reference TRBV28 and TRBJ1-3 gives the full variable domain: DVKVTQSSRYLVKRTGEKVFLECVQDMDHENMFWYRQDPGLGLRLIYFSYDVKMKEKGDIPEGYSVSREKKERFSLILESASTNQTSMYLCASSPLGAGHTIYFGEGSWLTVV.

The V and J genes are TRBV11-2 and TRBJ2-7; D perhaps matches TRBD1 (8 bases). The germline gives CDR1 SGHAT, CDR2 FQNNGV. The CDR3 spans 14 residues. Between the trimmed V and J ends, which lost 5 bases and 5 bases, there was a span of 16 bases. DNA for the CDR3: TGTGCCAGCAGCACAGGGGGGGAGTCACACGAGCAGTACTTC. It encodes CASSTGGESHEQYF.

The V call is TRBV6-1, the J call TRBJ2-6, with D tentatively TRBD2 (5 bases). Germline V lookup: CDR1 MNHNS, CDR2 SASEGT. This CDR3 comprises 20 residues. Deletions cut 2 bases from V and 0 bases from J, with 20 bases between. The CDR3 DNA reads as TGTGCCAGCAGTGAAAACCCGGACCTGGAGGCCCACTCTGGGGCCAACGTCCTGACTTTC. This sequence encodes CASSENPDLEAHSGANVLTF.

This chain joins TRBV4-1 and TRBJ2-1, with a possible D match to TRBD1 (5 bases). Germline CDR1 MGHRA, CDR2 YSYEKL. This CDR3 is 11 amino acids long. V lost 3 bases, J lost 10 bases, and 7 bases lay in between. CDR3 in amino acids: CASSHGQEQFF. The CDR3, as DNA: TGCGCCAGCAGCCACGGACAAGAGCAGTTCTTC.

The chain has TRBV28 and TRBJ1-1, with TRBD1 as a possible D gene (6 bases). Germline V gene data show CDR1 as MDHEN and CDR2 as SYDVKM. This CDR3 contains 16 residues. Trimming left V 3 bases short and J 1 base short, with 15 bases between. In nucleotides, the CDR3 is TGTGCCAGCAGTTTTGACCAGGGGCAATGGAACACTGAAGCTTTCTTT. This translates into CASSFDQGQWNTEAFF.

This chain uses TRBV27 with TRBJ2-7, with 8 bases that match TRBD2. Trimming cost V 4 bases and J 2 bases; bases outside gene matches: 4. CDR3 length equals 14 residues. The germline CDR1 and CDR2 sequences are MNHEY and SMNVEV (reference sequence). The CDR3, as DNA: TGTGCCAGCAGTTACTTAGCGGGGCCCTACGAGCAGTACTTC. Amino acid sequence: CASSYLAGPYEQYF.

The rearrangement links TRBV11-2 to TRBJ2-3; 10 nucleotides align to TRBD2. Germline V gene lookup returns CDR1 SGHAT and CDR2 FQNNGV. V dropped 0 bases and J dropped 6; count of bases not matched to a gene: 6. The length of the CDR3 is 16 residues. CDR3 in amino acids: CASSLDSGRASDTQYF. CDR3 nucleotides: TGTGCCAGCAGCTTAGACAGCGGGAGGGCCAGCGATACGCAGTATTTT.

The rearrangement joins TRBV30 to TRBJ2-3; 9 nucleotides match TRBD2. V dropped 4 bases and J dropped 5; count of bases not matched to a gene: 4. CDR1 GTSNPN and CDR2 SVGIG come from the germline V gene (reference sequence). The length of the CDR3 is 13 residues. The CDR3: CAWTKREEDTQYF. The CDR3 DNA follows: TGTGCCTGGACTAAGCGGGAGGAAGATACGCAGTATTTT.

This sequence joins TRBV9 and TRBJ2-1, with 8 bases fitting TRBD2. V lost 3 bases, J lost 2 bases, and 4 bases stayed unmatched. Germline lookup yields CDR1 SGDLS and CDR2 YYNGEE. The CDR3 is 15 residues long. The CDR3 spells CASSAPGGAYNEQFF. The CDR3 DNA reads TGTGCCAGCAGCGCCCCCGGGGGGGCCTACAATGAGCAGTTCTTC.

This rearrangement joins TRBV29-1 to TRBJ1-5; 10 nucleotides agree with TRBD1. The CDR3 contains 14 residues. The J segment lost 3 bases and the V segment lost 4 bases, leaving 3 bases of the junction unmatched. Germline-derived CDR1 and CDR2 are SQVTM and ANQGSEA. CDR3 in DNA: TGCAGCGTTGCCGGGACAGGGGACAATCAGCCCCAGCATTTT. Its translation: CSVAGTGDNQPQHF.

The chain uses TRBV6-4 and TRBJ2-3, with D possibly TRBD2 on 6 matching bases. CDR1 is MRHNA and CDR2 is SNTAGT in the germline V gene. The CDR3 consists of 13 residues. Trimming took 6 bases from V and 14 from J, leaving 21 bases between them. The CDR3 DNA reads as TGTGCCAGCAGGTCAAAGCGGCGGGGCTATGTGTATTTT. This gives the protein CASRSKRRGYVYF.

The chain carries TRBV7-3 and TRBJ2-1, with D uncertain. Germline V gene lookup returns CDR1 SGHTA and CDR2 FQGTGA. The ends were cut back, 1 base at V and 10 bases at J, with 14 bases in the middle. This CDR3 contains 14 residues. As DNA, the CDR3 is TGTGCCAGCAGCTTAAGGGGTTGGCCAAGGGAGCAGTTCTTC. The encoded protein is CASSLRGWPREQFF. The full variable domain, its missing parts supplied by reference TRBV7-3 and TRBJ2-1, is GAGVSQTPSNKVTEKGKYVELRCDPISGHTALYWYRQSLGQGPEFLIYFQGTGAADDSGLPNDRFFAVRPEGSVSTLKIQRTERGDSAVYLCASSLRGWPREQFFGPGTRLTVL.

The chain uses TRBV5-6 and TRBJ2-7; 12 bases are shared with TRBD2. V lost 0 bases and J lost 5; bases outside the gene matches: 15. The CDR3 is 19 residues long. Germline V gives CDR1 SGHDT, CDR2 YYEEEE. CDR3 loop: CASSLAISRTSGAHHEQYF. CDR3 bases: TGTGCCAGCAGCTTGGCGATATCGCGGACTAGCGGGGCCCACCACGAGCAGTACTTC.

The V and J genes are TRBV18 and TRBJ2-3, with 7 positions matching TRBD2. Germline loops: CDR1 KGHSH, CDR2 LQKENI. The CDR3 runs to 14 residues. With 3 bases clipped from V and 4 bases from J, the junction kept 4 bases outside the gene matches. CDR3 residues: CASSPATSPDTQYF. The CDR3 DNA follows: TGTGCCAGCTCACCCGCGACTAGCCCAGATACGCAGTATTTT. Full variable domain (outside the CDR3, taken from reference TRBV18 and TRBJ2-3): NAGVMQNPRHLVRRRGQEARLRCSPMKGHSHVYWYRQLPEEGLKFMVYLQKENIIDESGMPKERFSAEFPKEGPSILRIQQVVRGDSAAYFCASSPATSPDTQYFGPGTRLTVL.